This T cell receptor (beta chain) was documented in a study of CD8 T cells in ankylosing spondylitis. TCRdb re-called the 5' RACE reads through MiXCR, storing one row per CDR3 protein. The sample contains about 210,000 distinct CDR3 sequences, 6% to 8% of which appear only once. Findings of the study overall: Reactive arthritis synovial fluid and blood previously showed some of these motif variants. Blood from ankylosing spondylitis patients appeared to carry a characteristic eight-variant TCR beta motif. From matched ankylosing spondylitis synovial fluid, disease-linked clones were reportedly recovered at significantly enriched levels.

Trimming stripped 6 bases from V and 3 bases from J, with 11 bases between. The germline gives CDR1 DFQATT, CDR2 SNEGSKA (reference sequence). The CDR3 has 12 amino acids. This clonotype has ten or more counts. The antigen is not known. Sequenced sample: blood, either unsorted or a sorted T cell fraction (not recorded which). The source is a male donor with ankylosing spondylitis. The chain has TRBV20-1 and TRBJ1-1; D is undetermined. The CDR3 sequence is CSARSLDTEAFF. CDR3 DNA sequence: TGCAGTGCCAGGTCGTTGGACACTGAAGCTTTCTTT.